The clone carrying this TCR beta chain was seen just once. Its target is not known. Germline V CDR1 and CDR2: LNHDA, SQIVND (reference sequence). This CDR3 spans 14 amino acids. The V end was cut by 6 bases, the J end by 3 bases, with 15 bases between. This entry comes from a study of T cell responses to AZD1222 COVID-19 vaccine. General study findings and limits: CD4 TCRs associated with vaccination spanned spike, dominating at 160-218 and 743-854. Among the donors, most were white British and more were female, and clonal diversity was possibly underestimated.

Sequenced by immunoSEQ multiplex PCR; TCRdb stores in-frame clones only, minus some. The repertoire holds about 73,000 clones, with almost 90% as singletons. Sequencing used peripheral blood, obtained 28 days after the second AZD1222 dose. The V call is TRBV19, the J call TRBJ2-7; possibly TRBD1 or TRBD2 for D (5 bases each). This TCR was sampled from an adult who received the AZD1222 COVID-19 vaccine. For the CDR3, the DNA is TGTGCCAGTAGCCCCCCGGGGACCTACTACGAGCAGTACTTC. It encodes CASSPPGTYYEQYF.